This entry concerns a single T cell receptor beta chain. Antigen: not known. This record belongs to a study of PD-1 blockade in classical Hodgkin lymphoma. Whole-study results and caveats: Newly diagnosed patients were said to have less baseline TCR diversity than healthy donors did. Complete responders showed a baseline diversity that resembled the diversity of newly diagnosed patients. CD4+ TCR diversity, unlike CD8+, rose significantly by C4D1. Later analyses included only patients treated at least 1 year post-ASCT.

CDR3 size: 18 residues. In germline, CDR1 is SGHDT, CDR2 YYEEEE. The trim removed 1 base at V and 4 bases at J, leaving 11 bases unmatched. There was relapse after autologous stem cell transplantation in every patient, and there was variation in brentuximab vedotin exposure. The table came from immunoSEQ multiplex PCR; TCRdb's copy has only in-frame clones and leaves some out. The sample contains approximately 26,000 clones, around 80% of which appear only once. The sequence was obtained from a human donor with classical Hodgkin lymphoma. The sequences come from peripheral blood mononuclear cells (PBMCs), collected before the second cycle of nivolumab. The J gene is TRBJ2-3, the V gene TRBV5-6; 11 nucleotides agree with TRBD1. DNA of the CDR3: TGTGCCAGCAGCTTGCCCTTTGGGACAGGGGGAGGACCAGATACGCAGTATTTT. Encoded protein: CASSLPFGTGGGPDTQYF.